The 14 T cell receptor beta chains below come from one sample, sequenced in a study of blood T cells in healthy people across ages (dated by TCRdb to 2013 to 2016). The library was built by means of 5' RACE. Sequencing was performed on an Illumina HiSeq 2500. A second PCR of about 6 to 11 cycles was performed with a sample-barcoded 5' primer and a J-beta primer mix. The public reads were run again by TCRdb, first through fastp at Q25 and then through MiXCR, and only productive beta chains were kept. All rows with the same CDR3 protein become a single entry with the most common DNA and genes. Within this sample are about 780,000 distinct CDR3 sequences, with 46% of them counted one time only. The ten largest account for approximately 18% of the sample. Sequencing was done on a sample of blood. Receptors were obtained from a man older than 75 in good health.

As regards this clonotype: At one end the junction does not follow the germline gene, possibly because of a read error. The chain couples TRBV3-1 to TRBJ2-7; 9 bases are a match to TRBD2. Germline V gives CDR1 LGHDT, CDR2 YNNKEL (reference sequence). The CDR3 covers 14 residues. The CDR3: CTSSPPSGTYEQYF. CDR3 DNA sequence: TGTACCAGCAGCCCACCTAGCGGGACCTACGAGCAGTACTTC.

The CDR3 is CASSNEGKEKLFF. DNA of the CDR3: TGTGCCAGCAGTAACGAGGGAAAAGAAAAACTGTTTTTT. The chain recombines TRBV2 with TRBJ1-4; D gene ambiguous. This CDR3 has 13 amino acids. The V end was cut by 5 bases, the J end by 8 bases, with 12 bases between. Germline V gene lookup returns CDR1 SNHLY and CDR2 FYNNEI.

CDR3 bases: TGTGCCTGGAGCCAAATAAGGGGGCGCTCGGATCAGTACTTC. It codes for CAWSQIRGRSDQYF. The chain is built from TRBV30 and TRBJ2-7; 7 positions agree with TRBD1. The CDR3 is 14 amino acids. J was trimmed by 10 bases and V by 3 bases; bases with no gene match: 15. CDR1 is GTSNPN and CDR2 is SVGIG in the germline V gene (reference sequence).

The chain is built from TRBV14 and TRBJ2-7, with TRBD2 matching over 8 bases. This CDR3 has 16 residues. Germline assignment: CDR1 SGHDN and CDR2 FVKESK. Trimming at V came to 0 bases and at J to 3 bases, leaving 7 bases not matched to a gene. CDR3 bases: TGTGCCAGCAGCCAAGAGTCTAGCGGGTCGAACTACGAGCAGTACTTC. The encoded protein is CASSQESSGSNYEQYF. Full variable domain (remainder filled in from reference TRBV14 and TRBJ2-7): EAGVTQFPSHSVIEKGQTVTLRCDPISGHDNLYWYRRVMGKEIKFLLHFVKESKQDESGMPNNRFLAERTGGTYSTLKVQPAELEDSGVYFCASSQESSGSNYEQYFGPGTRLTVT.

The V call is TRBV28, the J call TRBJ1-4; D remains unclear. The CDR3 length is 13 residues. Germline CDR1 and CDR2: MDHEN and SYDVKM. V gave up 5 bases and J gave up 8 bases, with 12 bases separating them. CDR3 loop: CASSGGWGEKLFF. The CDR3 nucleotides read TGTGCCAGCAGTGGCGGTTGGGGAGAAAAACTGTTTTTT.

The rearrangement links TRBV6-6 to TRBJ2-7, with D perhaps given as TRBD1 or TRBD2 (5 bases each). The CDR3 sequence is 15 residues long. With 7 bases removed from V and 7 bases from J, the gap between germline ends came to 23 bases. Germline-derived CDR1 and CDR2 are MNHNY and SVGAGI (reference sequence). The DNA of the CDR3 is TGTGCCAGCACAGACGGGACCCTCGGTGACAATGAGCAGTACTTC. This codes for CASTDGTLGDNEQYF.

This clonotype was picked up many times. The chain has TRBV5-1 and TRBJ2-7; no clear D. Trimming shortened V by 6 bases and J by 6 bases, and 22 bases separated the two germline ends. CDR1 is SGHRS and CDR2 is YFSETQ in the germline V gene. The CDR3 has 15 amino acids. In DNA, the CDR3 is TGCGCCAGCAAAATAGCCGGCAGCGACTTAGTCGAGCAGTACTTC. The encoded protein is CASKIAGSDLVEQYF.

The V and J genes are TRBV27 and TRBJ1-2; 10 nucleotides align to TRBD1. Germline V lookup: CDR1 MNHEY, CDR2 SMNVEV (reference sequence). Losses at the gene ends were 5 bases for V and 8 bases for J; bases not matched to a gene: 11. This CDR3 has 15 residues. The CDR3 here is CASSPWDRGEAGYTF. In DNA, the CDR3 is TGTGCCAGCAGTCCGTGGGACAGGGGAGAAGCGGGCTACACCTTC.

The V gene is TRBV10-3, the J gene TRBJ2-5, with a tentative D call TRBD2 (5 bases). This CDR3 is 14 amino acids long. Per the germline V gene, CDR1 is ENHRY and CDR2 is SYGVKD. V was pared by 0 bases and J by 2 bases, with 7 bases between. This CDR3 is CAISESRDQETQYF. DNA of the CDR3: TGTGCCATCAGTGAGTCCCGGGATCAAGAGACCCAGTACTTC.

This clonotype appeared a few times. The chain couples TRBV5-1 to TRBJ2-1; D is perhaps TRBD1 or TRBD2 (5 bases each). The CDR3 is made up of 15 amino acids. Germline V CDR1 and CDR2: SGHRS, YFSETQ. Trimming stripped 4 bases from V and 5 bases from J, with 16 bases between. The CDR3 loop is CASSTTGWGHNEQFF. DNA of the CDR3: TGCGCCAGCAGCACGACCGGCTGGGGACACAATGAGCAGTTCTTC.

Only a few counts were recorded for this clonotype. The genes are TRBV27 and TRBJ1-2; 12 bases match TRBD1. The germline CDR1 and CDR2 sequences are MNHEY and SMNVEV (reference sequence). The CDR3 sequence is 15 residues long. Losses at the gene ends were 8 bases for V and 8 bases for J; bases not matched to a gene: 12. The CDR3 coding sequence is TGTGCCAGCTCCCGGGACAGGGGGCGCGCTGAGGGCTACACCTTC. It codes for CASSRDRGRAEGYTF.

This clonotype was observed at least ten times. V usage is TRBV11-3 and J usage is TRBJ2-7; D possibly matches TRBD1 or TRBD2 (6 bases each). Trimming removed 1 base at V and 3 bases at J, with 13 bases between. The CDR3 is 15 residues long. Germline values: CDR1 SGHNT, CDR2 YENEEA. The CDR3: CASSLVGGLRYEQYF. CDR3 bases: TGTGCCAGCAGCTTAGTAGGGGGGTTACGCTACGAGCAGTACTTC.

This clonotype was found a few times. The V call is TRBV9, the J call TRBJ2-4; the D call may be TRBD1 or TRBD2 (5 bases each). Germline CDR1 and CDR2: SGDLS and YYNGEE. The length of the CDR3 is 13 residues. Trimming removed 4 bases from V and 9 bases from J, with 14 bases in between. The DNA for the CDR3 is TGTGCCAGCAGCCCCCGGGATGGGGCCATTCAGTACTTC. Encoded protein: CASSPRDGAIQYF.

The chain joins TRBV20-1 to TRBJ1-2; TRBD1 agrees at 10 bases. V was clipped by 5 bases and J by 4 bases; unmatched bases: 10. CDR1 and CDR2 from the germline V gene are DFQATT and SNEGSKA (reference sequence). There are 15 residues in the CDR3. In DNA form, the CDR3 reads TGCAGTGCTGGACCGACAGGGGGCGCCGGCTATGGCTACACCTTC. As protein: CSAGPTGGAGYGYTF.